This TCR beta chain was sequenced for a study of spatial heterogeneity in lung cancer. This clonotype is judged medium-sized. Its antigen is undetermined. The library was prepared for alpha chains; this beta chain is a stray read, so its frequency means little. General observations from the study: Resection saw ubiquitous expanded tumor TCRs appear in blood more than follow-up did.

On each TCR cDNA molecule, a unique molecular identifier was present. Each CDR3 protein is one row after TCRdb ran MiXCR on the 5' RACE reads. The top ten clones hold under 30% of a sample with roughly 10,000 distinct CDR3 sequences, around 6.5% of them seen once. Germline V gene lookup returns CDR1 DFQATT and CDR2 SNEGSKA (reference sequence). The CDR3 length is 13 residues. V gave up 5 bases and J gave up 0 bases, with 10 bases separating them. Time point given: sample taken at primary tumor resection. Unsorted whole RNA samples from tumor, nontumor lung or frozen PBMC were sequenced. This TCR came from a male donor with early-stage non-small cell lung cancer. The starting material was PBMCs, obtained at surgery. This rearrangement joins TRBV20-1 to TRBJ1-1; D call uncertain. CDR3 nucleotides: TGCAGTGCTTTGCGCGAGGTGAACACTGAAGCTTTCTTT. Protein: CSALREVNTEAFF.